This T cell receptor beta chain was recovered during a study of liver allograft versus peripheral blood T cells. At the level of the study: Comparisons were made between T cell receptor repertoires found in transplanted livers and those circulating in recipients' peripheral blood. Study-wide results and caveats: Peripheral blood reportedly held T cell receptor repertoires that differed from those inside liver allografts.

Trimming left V 4 bases short and J 4 bases short, with 13 bases between. Germline V lookup: CDR1 LGHDT, CDR2 YNNKEL (reference sequence). This CDR3 is 14 amino acids long. TCRdb re-called the reads with MiXCR, one entry per CDR3 protein. The sample yields 2,500 to 3,500 distinct CDR3 sequences, about a sixth seen once. Regarding this clonotype: Antigen: not known.

The chain links TRBV3-1 to TRBJ2-5, with D possibly being TRBD2 (7 bases). The sequence was collected from a human patient who had a liver transplant. A share of the T cells may be of graft donor origin. The CDR3 here is CASSPEGGRETQYF. The CDR3 nucleotides read TGTGCCAGCAGCCCAGAGGGGGGGCGAGAGACCCAGTACTTC.